The clone carrying this T cell receptor (beta chain) was seen only once. Its matching antigen is unknown. The CDR3 contains 13 residues. V was cut by 10 bases and J by 1 base, with 13 bases left in between. Germline CDR1 reads PRHDT; CDR2 reads FYEKMQ (reference sequence). Assay: immunoSEQ multiplex PCR; the TCRdb copy retains only in-frame clones and omits some. The repertoire includes about 52,000 clones, roughly 85% of them detected once, and 15% to 20% sits in the top ten. The sample comes from a study of T cells in localized non-small cell lung cancer. Study findings and constraints: In adjacent lung appeared a median roughly 56 of the top 100 tumor clones.

The receptor's source is a male donor at least 60 years old with stage III squamous cell lung carcinoma. Sample: peripheral blood, taken before any cancer treatment. V and J are TRBV13 and TRBJ1-1, with D possibly being TRBD1 (5 bases). CDR3: CATRRTQNTEAFF. For the CDR3, the DNA is TGTGCCACTCGGAGGACACAGAACACTGAAGCTTTCTTT.